This record looks at one TCR beta chain sequence and its context. The antigen is unknown. Assay used: immunoSEQ multiplex PCR; TCRdb lists only in-frame clones, some missing. Of over 65,000 clones listed, around 93% are singletons. The sample originates from a study of graft-versus-host responses after intestinal transplantation. About the study: Induction using anti-thymocyte globulin, followed by tacrolimus and steroids for 3 to 4 years, was given to all recipients. Study outcomes and limitations: HvG clone declines early post-transplant were associated with peak circulating GvH levels. High graft-versus-host to host-versus-graft clonal ratios were found in allografts of patients who had graft-donor T cell macrochimerism.

This CDR3 has 12 residues. Trimming took off 4 bases at V and 4 bases at J, with 10 bases between the two ends. Germline V lookup: CDR1 SQVTM, CDR2 ANQGSEA. The material was unstimulated CD8+ T cells sorted from spleen or lymph node cells, obtained before transplant. The receptor was derived from a human donor who was the organ donor for an intestinal transplant. The chain uses TRBV29-1 and TRBJ2-5, with a possible D match to TRBD1 (6 bases). The DNA for the CDR3 is TGCAGCGTTGGTAAAGGGGGAGAGACCCAGTACTTC. Its protein product is CSVGKGGETQYF.